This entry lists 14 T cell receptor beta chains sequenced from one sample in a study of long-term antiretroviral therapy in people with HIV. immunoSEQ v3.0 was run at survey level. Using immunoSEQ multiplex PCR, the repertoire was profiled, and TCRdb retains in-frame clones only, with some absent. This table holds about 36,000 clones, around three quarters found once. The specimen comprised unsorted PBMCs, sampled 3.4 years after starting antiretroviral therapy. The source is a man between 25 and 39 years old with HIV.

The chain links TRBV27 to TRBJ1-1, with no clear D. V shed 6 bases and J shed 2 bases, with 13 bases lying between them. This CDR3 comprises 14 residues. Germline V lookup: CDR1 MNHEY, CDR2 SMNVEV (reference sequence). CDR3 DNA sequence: TGTGCCAGCAGCTTGACGGGTTTCAACACTGAAGCTTTCTTT. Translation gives CASSLTGFNTEAFF.

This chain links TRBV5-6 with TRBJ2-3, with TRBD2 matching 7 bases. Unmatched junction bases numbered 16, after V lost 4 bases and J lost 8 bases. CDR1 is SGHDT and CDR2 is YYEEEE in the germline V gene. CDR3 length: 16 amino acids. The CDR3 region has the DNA TGTGCCAGCAGCCTTCTTTCGAACGCGGGAGATGGTACGCAGTATTTT. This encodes CASSLLSNAGDGTQYF.

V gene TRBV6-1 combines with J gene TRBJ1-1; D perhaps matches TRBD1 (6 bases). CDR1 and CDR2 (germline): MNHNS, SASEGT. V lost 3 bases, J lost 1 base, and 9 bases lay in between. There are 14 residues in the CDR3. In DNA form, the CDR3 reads TGTGCCAGCAGTGATGCACAGGGGAACACTGAAGCTTTCTTT. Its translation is CASSDAQGNTEAFF.

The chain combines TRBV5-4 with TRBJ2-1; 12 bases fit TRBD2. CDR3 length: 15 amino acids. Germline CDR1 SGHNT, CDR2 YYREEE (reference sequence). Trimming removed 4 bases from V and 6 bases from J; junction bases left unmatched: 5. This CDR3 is CASSKTTSGSNEQFF. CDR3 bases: TGTGCCAGCAGCAAGACGACTAGCGGGAGCAATGAGCAGTTCTTC.

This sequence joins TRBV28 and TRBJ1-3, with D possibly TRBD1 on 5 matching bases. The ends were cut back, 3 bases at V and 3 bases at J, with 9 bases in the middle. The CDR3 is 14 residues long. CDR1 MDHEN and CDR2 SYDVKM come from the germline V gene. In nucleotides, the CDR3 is TGTGCCAGCAGTTTTGGGGGAGTTGGAAACACCATATATTTT. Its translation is CASSFGGVGNTIYF.

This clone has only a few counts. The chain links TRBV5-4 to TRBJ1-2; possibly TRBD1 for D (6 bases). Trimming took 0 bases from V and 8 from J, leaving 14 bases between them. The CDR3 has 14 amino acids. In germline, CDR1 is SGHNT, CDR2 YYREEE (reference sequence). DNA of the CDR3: TGTGCCAGCAGCTTGGCCACAGGGTTGGAGGGCTACACCTTC. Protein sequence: CASSLATGLEGYTF.

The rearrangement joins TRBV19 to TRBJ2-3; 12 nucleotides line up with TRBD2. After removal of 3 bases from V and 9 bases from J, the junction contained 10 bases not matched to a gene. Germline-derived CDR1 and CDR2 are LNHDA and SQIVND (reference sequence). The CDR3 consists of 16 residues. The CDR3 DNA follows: TGTGCCAGTAGTATTAGCTCTAGCGGGGGGGGCTGGACGCAGTATTTT. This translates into CASSISSSGGGWTQYF. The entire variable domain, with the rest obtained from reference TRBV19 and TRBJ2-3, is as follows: DGGITQSPKYLFRKEGQNVTLSCEQNLNHDAMYWYRQDPGQGLRLIYYSQIVNDFQKGDIAEGYSVSREKKESFPLTVTSAQKNPTAFYLCASSISSSGGGWTQYFGPGTRLTVL.

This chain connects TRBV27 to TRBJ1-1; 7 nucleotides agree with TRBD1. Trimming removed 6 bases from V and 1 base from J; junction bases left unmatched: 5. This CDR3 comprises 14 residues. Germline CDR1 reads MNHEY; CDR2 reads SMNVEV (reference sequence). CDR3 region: CASSPGGWNTEAFF. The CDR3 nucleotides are TGTGCCAGCAGCCCAGGGGGGTGGAACACTGAAGCTTTCTTT.

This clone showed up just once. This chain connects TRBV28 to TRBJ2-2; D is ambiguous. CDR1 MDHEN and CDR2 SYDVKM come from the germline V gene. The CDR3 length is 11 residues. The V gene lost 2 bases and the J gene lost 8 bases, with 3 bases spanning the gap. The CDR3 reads CASSLRGELFF. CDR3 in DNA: TGTGCCAGCAGTTTAAGGGGGGAGCTGTTTTTT. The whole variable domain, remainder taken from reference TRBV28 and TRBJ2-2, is DVKVTQSSRYLVKRTGEKVFLECVQDMDHENMFWYRQDPGLGLRLIYFSYDVKMKEKGDIPEGYSVSREKKERFSLILESASTNQTSMYLCASSLRGELFFGEGSRLTVL.

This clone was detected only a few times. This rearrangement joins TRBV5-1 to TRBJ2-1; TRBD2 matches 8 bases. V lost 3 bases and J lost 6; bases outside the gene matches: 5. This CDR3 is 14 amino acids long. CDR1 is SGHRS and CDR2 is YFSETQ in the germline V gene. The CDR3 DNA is TGCGCCAGCAGCTCTGTAGCGGGGAGCAATGAGCAGTTCTTC. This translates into CASSSVAGSNEQFF.

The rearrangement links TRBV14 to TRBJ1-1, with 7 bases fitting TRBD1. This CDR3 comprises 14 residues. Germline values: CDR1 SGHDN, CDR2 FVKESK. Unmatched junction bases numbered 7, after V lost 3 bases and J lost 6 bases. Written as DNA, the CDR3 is TGTGCCAGCAGCCAGGCAGGGGGATGGCCTGAAGCTTTCTTT. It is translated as CASSQAGGWPEAFF.

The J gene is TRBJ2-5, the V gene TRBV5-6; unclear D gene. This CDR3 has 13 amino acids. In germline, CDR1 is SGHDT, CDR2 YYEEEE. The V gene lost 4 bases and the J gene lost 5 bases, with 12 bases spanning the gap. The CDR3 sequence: CASSLPTPETQYF. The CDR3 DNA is TGTGCCAGCAGCCTACCCACCCCGGAGACCCAGTACTTC.

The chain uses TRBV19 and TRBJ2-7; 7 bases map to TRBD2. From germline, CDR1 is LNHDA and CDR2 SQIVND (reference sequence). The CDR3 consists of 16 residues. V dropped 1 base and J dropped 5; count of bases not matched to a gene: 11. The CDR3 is CASSIAAGALSNEQYF. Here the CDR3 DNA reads TGTGCCAGTAGTATAGCGGCGGGAGCGCTTTCTAACGAGCAGTACTTC.

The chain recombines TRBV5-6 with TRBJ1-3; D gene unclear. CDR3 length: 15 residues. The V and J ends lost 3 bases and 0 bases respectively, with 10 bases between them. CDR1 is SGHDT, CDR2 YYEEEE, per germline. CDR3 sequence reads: CASSSTRVSGNTIYF. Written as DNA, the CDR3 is TGTGCCAGCAGCTCCACACGGGTCTCTGGAAACACCATATATTTT.